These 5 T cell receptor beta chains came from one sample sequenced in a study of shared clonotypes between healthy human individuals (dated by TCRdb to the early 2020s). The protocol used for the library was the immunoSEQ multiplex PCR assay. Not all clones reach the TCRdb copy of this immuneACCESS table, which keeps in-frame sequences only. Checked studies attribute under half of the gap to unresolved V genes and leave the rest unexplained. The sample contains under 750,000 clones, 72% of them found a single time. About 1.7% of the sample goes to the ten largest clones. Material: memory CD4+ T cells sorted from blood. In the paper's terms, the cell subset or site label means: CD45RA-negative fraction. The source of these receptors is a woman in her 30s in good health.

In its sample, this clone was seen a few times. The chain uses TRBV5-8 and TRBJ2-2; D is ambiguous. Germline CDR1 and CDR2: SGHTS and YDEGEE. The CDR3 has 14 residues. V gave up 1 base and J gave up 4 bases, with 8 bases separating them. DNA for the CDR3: TGTGCCAGCAGCTTGCGTGATGGCACCGGGGAGCTGTTTTTT. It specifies CASSLRDGTGELFF. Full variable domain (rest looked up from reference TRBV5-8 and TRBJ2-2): EAGVTQSPTHLIKTRGQQATLRCSPISGHTSVYWYQQALGLGLQFLLWYDEGEERNRGNFPPRFSGRQFPNYSSELNVNALELEDSALYLCASSLRDGTGELFFGEGSRLTVL.

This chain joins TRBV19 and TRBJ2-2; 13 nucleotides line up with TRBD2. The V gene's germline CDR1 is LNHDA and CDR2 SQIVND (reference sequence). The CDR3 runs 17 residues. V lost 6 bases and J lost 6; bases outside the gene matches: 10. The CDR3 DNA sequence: TGTGCCAGTAGACTACTAGCGGGAGGGCTTAGTGCCGGGGAGCTGTTTTTT. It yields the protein CASRLLAGGLSAGELFF.

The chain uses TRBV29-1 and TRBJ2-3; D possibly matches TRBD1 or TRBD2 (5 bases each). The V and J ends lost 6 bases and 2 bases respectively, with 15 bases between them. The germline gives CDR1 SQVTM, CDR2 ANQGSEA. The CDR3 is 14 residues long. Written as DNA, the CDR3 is TGCAGCGTAACGGGGCAGGGAAACACAGATACGCAGTATTTT. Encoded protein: CSVTGQGNTDTQYF.

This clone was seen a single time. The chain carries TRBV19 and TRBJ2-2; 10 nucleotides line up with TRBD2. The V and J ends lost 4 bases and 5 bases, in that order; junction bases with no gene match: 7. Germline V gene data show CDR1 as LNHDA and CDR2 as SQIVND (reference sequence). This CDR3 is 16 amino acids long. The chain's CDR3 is CASSTRTSGGTGELFF. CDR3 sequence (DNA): TGTGCCAGTAGTACCCGGACTAGCGGAGGGACCGGGGAGCTGTTTTTT.

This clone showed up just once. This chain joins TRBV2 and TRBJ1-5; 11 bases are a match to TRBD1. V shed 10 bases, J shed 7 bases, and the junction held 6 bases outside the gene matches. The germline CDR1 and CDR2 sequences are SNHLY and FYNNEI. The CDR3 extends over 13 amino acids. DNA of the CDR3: TGTGCCAACAAGGGACAGGGGGACCAGCCCCAGCATTTT. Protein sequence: CANKGQGDQPQHF.